Reported below is one TCR beta chain. The CDR3 is 14 residues long. V was trimmed by 1 base and J by 3 bases, leaving 10 bases between them. Germline-derived CDR1 and CDR2 are SGHDT and YYEEEE. The sample originates from a study of blood T cell repertoires in COVID-19. Study in general: Samples came from the United States, Italy and Spain, spanning acute and convalescent COVID-19. T cells, B-cell-depleted T cells, or PBMCs provided the cDNA or gDNA that served as material.

In the original analysis: Estimation of nucleated cell counts was performed using reference gene primer amplification. Only in-frame clones appear in the TCRdb table, and some are missing; sequencing was by immunoSEQ multiplex PCR. D and trimming come from the DNA, and the V and J calls and clone size come from that table. The table has approximately 200,000 clones, 80% to 90% seen once. One Seattle source followed patients from active infection through their disease course. The sample comprised peripheral blood. The V gene is TRBV5-6, the J gene TRBJ1-1, with D perhaps matching TRBD1 (5 bases). The TCR sequence derives from a woman older than 75 with COVID-19, enrolled during active disease. DNA of the CDR3: TGTGCCAGCAGCTTGAGGGGTAGGGACACTGAAGCTTTCTTT. It is translated as CASSLRGRDTEAFF.